These T cell receptor beta chains were read from a single sample in a study of blood T cell repertoires in COVID-19. Data came from immunoSEQ multiplex PCR; TCRdb stores just in-frame clones and leaves some out. The sample yields about 160,000 clones, roughly 85% seen once. The sample was peripheral blood. The receptor source for this set is a man aged 35-49 years with acute or convalescent COVID-19. The CDR3 runs from the conserved cysteine through the conserved F or W. The order of the fields is J gene, V gene, D gene, clone size, CDR3 DNA, CDR3 protein. A D gene is named only where the DNA matches it firmly. Rows give clone size only sometimes, using once, few, many, or a class for an expanded clone.

j_call: TRBJ2-1; v_call: TRBV4-2; d_call: TRBD2; clone_size: -; cdr3_nt: TGTGCCAGCAGCCAAGACCCGGGACTAGCTGTTCTTGAGCAGTTCTTC; cdr3_aa: CASSQDPGLAVLEQFF
j_call: TRBJ1-5; v_call: TRBV6-2/TRBV6-3; d_call: TRBD1; clone_size: -; cdr3_nt: TGTGCCAGCAGTCGCCCGACAGGGGATGATCAGCCCCAGCATTTT; cdr3_aa: CASSRPTGDDQPQHF
j_call: TRBJ1-2; v_call: TRBV27; d_call: TRBD1; clone_size: -; cdr3_nt: TGTGCCAGCAGTCCGGGACAGGAGCTCTATGGCTACACCTTC; cdr3_aa: CASSPGQELYGYTF
j_call: TRBJ1-2; v_call: TRBV5-4; d_call: -; clone_size: -; cdr3_nt: TGTGCCAGCAGCTTGGCGGGAGTCTATGGCTACACCTTC; cdr3_aa: CASSLAGVYGYTF
j_call: TRBJ2-1; v_call: TRBV7-3; d_call: TRBD1; clone_size: -; cdr3_nt: TGTGCCAGCAGCTTAACGATTGGGACAGGGGGCTTAGGAGGCTCCTACAATGAGCAGTTCTTC; cdr3_aa: CASSLTIGTGGLGGSYNEQFF
j_call: TRBJ2-1; v_call: TRBV2; d_call: TRBD1; clone_size: -; cdr3_nt: TGTGCCAGCAGTTCCGGGACAGGGGGCCTTGAGCAGTTCTTC; cdr3_aa: CASSSGTGGLEQFF
j_call: TRBJ1-2; v_call: TRBV18; d_call: -; clone_size: -; cdr3_nt: TGTGCCAGCTCAAAACAAAGTCCCAACCTTAACTATGGCTACACCTTC; cdr3_aa: CASSKQSPNLNYGYTF
j_call: TRBJ2-2; v_call: TRBV5-6; d_call: TRBD1; clone_size: -; cdr3_nt: TGTGCCAGCAGCTTTGGGACAGGGACCGGGGAGCTGTTTTTT; cdr3_aa: CASSFGTGTGELFF
j_call: TRBJ2-1; v_call: TRBV7-3; d_call: -; clone_size: -; cdr3_nt: TGTGCCAGCAGCCAGGATGGCACCTCTCTCAATGAGCAGTTCTTC; cdr3_aa: CASSQDGTSLNEQFF
j_call: TRBJ1-3; v_call: TRBV19; d_call: -; clone_size: few; cdr3_nt: TGTGCCAGTAGTATCGGGGGGTTGAGAAACACCATATATTTT; cdr3_aa: CASSIGGLRNTIYF
j_call: TRBJ1-4; v_call: TRBV28; d_call: TRBD1; clone_size: -; cdr3_nt: TGTGCCAGCAAACCGGGACAGGGGGAAAAACTGTTTTTT; cdr3_aa: CASKPGQGEKLFF
j_call: TRBJ1-2; v_call: TRBV2; d_call: TRBD1; clone_size: -; cdr3_nt: TGTGCCAGCAGTGAAGACCGATTTTCGACAGGGGACTATGGCTACACCTTC; cdr3_aa: CASSEDRFSTGDYGYTF
j_call: TRBJ1-1; v_call: TRBV28; d_call: TRBD1; clone_size: few; cdr3_nt: TGTGCCAGCAGTCTTACGACAGGGGCAAAGGAAGCTTTCTTT; cdr3_aa: CASSLTTGAKEAFF
j_call: TRBJ1-2; v_call: TRBV28; d_call: -; clone_size: -; cdr3_nt: TGTGCCAGCAGTTTGTACAGGATCGAGGGCTACACCTTC; cdr3_aa: CASSLYRIEGYTF
j_call: TRBJ2-4; v_call: TRBV7-3; d_call: -; clone_size: -; cdr3_nt: TGTGCCAGCAGCTTAGAGGGCAGCTCAAACATTCAGTACTTC; cdr3_aa: CASSLEGSSNIQYF
j_call: TRBJ2-3; v_call: TRBV2; d_call: -; clone_size: -; cdr3_nt: TGTGCCAGCAGTGAAGAGACCGCACGGAGAGATACGCAGTATTTT; cdr3_aa: CASSEETARRDTQYF
j_call: TRBJ2-4; v_call: TRBV5-6; d_call: TRBD2; clone_size: -; cdr3_nt: TGTGCCAGCAGCTTGGGGACTAGCGGGACCCTAGCCAAAAACATTCAGTACTTC; cdr3_aa: CASSLGTSGTLAKNIQYF
j_call: TRBJ1-1; v_call: TRBV29-1; d_call: TRBD1; clone_size: -; cdr3_nt: TGCAGCGTTGGTCGGCAGGGGGGCACTGAAGCTTTCTTT; cdr3_aa: CSVGRQGGTEAFF
j_call: TRBJ1-4; v_call: TRBV18; d_call: TRBD1; clone_size: -; cdr3_nt: TGTGCCAGCTGCCGGGACAGAAATGAAAAACTGTTTTTT; cdr3_aa: CASCRDRNEKLFF
j_call: TRBJ1-6; v_call: TRBV27; d_call: -; clone_size: -; cdr3_nt: TGTGCCAGCAATCCTTTTTTCAGGCAAAATTCACCCCTCCACTTT; cdr3_aa: CASNPFFRQNSPLHF
j_call: TRBJ2-4; v_call: TRBV7-3; d_call: -; clone_size: once; cdr3_nt: TGTGCCAGCAGCTTAGGGCCAGGGATTTCGTACATTCAGTACTTC; cdr3_aa: CASSLGPGISYIQYF
j_call: TRBJ2-7; v_call: TRBV10-3; d_call: TRBD2; clone_size: -; cdr3_nt: TGTGCCATCAGTGCCTTTGGGACTAGCGGGGACTCCTACGAGCAGTACTTC; cdr3_aa: CAISAFGTSGDSYEQYF
j_call: TRBJ2-7; v_call: TRBV5-1; d_call: -; clone_size: -; cdr3_nt: TGCGCCAGCAGCTTGGACGGGGGAAACTACGAGCAGTACTTC; cdr3_aa: CASSLDGGNYEQYF
j_call: TRBJ2-1; v_call: TRBV19; d_call: -; clone_size: -; cdr3_nt: TGTGCCAGTAGTTTGTGGGGGGAATACAATGAGCAGTTCTTC; cdr3_aa: CASSLWGEYNEQFF
j_call: TRBJ1-2; v_call: TRBV7-9; d_call: -; clone_size: -; cdr3_nt: TGTGCCAGCAGCTTAGTTGAGGAAAACTATGGCTACACCTTC; cdr3_aa: CASSLVEENYGYTF
j_call: TRBJ1-2; v_call: TRBV2; d_call: TRBD1; clone_size: few; cdr3_nt: TGTGCCAGCAGGCCGGGACAGAACTATGGCTACACCTTC; cdr3_aa: CASRPGQNYGYTF
j_call: TRBJ1-2; v_call: TRBV14; d_call: -; clone_size: -; cdr3_nt: TGTGCCAGCAGCCCCCTCCTTGGAGGGTTGTATGGCTACACCTTC; cdr3_aa: CASSPLLGGLYGYTF